The entry below describes one TCR beta chain. The V gene's germline CDR1 is SGHTA and CDR2 FQGNSA. Trimming cost V 5 bases and J 7 bases, with 14 bases left between them. This CDR3 has 14 residues. Methods used by the authors: Estimation of nucleated cell counts relied on the amplification of reference gene primers. Assay: immunoSEQ multiplex PCR; the TCRdb copy retains only in-frame clones and omits some. That table is the source of V, J and clone size, and D and trimming were worked out from the DNA. The sample has roughly 290,000 clones, 70% to 90% seen once. The data are from a study of blood T cell repertoires in COVID-19. About the research overall: Both acute and convalescent COVID-19 samples were obtained from the United States, Italy and Spain. Sources were T cells, B-cell-depleted T cells, or PBMCs; the material itself was cDNA or gDNA.

Seattle's cohort entered during active infection and was followed longitudinally. The sequencing input was peripheral blood. The chain carries TRBV7-2 and TRBJ1-4; weak D call: TRBD1 (6 bases). The clonotype comes from a human donor with COVID-19, enrolled during active disease. The donor label of this sample is uncertain. The CDR3 loop is CASSPNRVSEKLFF. The CDR3 region has the DNA TGTGCCAGCAGCCCAAACAGGGTCTCTGAAAAACTGTTTTTT.